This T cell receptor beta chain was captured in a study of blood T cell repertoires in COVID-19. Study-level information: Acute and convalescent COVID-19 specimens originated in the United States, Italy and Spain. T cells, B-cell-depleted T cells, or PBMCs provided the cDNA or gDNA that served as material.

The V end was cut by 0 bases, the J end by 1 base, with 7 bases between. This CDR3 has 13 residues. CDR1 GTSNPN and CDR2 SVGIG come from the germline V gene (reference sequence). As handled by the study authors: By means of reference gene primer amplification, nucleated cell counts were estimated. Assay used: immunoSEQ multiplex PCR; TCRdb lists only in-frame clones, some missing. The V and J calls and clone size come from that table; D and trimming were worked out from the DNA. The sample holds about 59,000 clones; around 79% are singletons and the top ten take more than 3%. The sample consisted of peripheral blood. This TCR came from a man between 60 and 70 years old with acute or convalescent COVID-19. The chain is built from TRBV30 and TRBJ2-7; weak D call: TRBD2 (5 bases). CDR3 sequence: CAWSVGLSYEQYF. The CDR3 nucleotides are TGTGCCTGGAGTGTAGGACTGTCCTACGAGCAGTACTTC.